One sample yielded the 32 T cell receptor beta chains listed below, sequenced in a study of CD8+ T cells in alopecia areata. Investigators isolated RNA and reverse transcribed it into cDNA to act as the sequencing template. Measured with immunoSEQ multiplex PCR; TCRdb has only the in-frame clones, and not every one. The repertoire consists of 150,000 to 250,000 clones, with around 60% occurring once and the leading ten covering about 3.5%. Sample treatment: oral pan-JAK inhibitor, 5-10 mg twice daily. The sample consisted of CD4+ T cells sorted from blood, taken at week 4, from a patient treated with tofacitinib. Every receptor here comes from a human donor with alopecia areata.

The J gene is TRBJ2-2, the V gene TRBV6-1; maybe TRBD2 (5 bases). The CDR3 runs 14 residues. The V end was cut by 4 bases, the J end by 1 base, with 7 bases between. Germline V lookup: CDR1 MNHNS, CDR2 SASEGT. This chain's CDR3 is CASSVGVNTGELFF. CDR3 sequence (DNA): TGTGCCAGCAGTGTCGGGGTGAACACCGGGGAGCTGTTTTTT.

This clone has only a few counts. The rearrangement joins TRBV5-1 to TRBJ2-2; no clear D gene. Germline V gene sequence: CDR1 SGHRS, CDR2 YFSETQ. V was pared by 3 bases and J by 3 bases, with 9 bases between. The CDR3 sequence is 14 residues long. CDR3 coding DNA: TGCGCCAGCAGCTACACATTGGACACCGGGGAGCTGTTTTTT. Its translation: CASSYTLDTGELFF.

This clone was picked up a small number of times. CDR3 sequence (DNA): TGTGCCAGCAGCCCCGGGACAGCCTTTTCTGGGGCCAACGTCCTGACTTTC. Amino acids: CASSPGTAFSGANVLTF. This chain links TRBV7-2 with TRBJ2-6, with 7 bases matching TRBD1. The germline CDR1 and CDR2 sequences are SGHTA and FQGNSA. The CDR3 is 17 residues long. Trimming took 5 bases from V and 1 from J; bases not matched to a gene: 8.

This clone was detected a few times. The V and J genes are TRBV5-4 and TRBJ1-5; D is uncertain. This CDR3 is 12 amino acids long. Trimming shortened V by 0 bases and J by 4 bases, and 2 bases separated the two germline ends. Germline values: CDR1 SGHNT, CDR2 YYREEE (reference sequence). CDR3 loop: CASSLDNQPQHF. The DNA of the CDR3 is TGTGCCAGCAGCTTGGATAATCAGCCCCAGCATTTT.

This chain connects TRBV30 to TRBJ1-6, with 8 bases that match TRBD1. The CDR3 loop spans 13 amino acids. Germline CDR1 is GTSNPN and CDR2 is SVGIG (reference sequence). Germline trimming cut 8 bases from V and 10 bases from J; bases unmatched to any gene: 10. This CDR3 is CAGAQGARSPLHF. The DNA for the CDR3 is TGTGCCGGGGCTCAGGGGGCCCGGTCACCCCTCCACTTT.

In this sample, this clone turned up a few times. The genes are TRBV5-1 and TRBJ2-5; no clear D gene. V was trimmed by 1 base and J by 7 bases, leaving 11 bases between them. Germline V gene lookup returns CDR1 SGHRS and CDR2 YFSETQ. This CDR3 has 13 residues. The CDR3 DNA follows: TGCGCCAGCAGCTTGATGGGGTCAGGGACCCAGTACTTC. It encodes CASSLMGSGTQYF.

The chain recombines TRBV4-1 with TRBJ2-3; 9 bases match TRBD2. The CDR3 covers 17 residues. Germline CDR1 is MGHRA and CDR2 is YSYEKL. V lost 6 bases to trimming and J lost 2 bases; unmatched junction nucleotides: 12. The CDR3 DNA is TGCGCCAGCAGACCAATAGTAGCGGGGGTTTCCACAGATACGCAGTATTTT. The encoded protein is CASRPIVAGVSTDTQYF.

Of note for this clone: This sample includes further DNA sequences coding for the same CDR3. V is TRBV2 and J is TRBJ2-5; no firm D call. Trimming cost V 3 bases and J 4 bases, with 3 bases left between them. The CDR3 contains 11 residues. In germline, CDR1 is SNHLY, CDR2 FYNNEI. CDR3 in DNA: TGTGCCAGCAGTGATAGAGAGACCCAGTACTTC. Translation: CASSDRETQYF.

The chain is built from TRBV7-3 and TRBJ2-3; no clear D. With 2 bases removed from V and 0 bases from J, the gap between germline ends came to 3 bases. The CDR3 is made up of 13 amino acids. Germline CDR1 SGHTA, CDR2 FQGTGA. The DNA for the CDR3 is TGTGCCAGCAGCTTATGGAGCACAGATACGCAGTATTTT. Its translation is CASSLWSTDTQYF. Full variable domain (missing parts from reference TRBV7-3 and TRBJ2-3): GAGVSQTPSNKVTEKGKYVELRCDPISGHTALYWYRQSLGQGPEFLIYFQGTGAADDSGLPNDRFFAVRPEGSVSTLKIQRTERGDSAVYLCASSLWSTDTQYFGPGTRLTVL.

This clone came up a few times. At one end the junction does not follow the germline gene, possibly because of a read error. The chain combines TRBV19 with TRBJ2-7, with D unresolved. Germline loops: CDR1 LNHDA, CDR2 SQIVND (reference sequence). CDR3 length equals 13 residues. As DNA, the CDR3 is TGTGCCAGTAGGGCCCAAGGGTCCTCCGAGCAGTACTTC. It is translated as CASRAQGSSEQYF.

This chain uses TRBV9 with TRBJ1-1, with D perhaps TRBD1 (6 bases). Per the germline V gene, CDR1 is SGDLS and CDR2 is YYNGEE. CDR3 length: 15 residues. The germline V and J ends were trimmed by 2 bases and 0 bases, with 11 bases remaining between them. Here the CDR3 reads CASSVAGTMNTEAFF. CDR3 nucleotide sequence: TGTGCCAGCAGCGTTGCAGGGACAATGAACACTGAAGCTTTCTTT.

The chain employs TRBV30 and TRBJ1-5; 9 positions match TRBD1. From germline, CDR1 is GTSNPN and CDR2 SVGIG (reference sequence). The CDR3 is 13 residues long. V trimming: 6 bases; J trimming: 7 bases; junction bases outside the gene matches: 7. The CDR3 DNA follows: TGTGCCTGTCAGGGACAGGGTCACCAGCCCCAGCATTTT. Translation: CACQGQGHQPQHF.

In this sample, this clone turned up a few times. J is TRBJ2-5 and V is TRBV29-1; D is ambiguous. V lost 1 base to trimming and J lost 5 bases, with 14 bases between them. This CDR3 spans 14 amino acids. CDR1 and CDR2 from the germline V gene are SQVTM and ANQGSEA. As DNA, the CDR3 is TGCAGCGTTGAAGGGGCGTCTGTTTTTGAGACCCAGTACTTC. This sequence encodes CSVEGASVFETQYF.

The CDR3 region is CASSFGTGFEKLFF. CDR3 DNA: TGTGCCAGCAGTTTTGGGACAGGGTTTGAAAAACTGTTTTTT. The rearrangement uses TRBV27 and TRBJ1-4, with 9 nucleotides matching TRBD1. The CDR3 is 14 amino acids. Germline values: CDR1 MNHEY, CDR2 SMNVEV (reference sequence). Trimming removed 3 bases from V and 7 bases from J; junction bases left unmatched: 3.

V usage is TRBV29-1 and J usage is TRBJ2-7; 8 bases match TRBD1. With 6 bases clipped from V and 2 bases from J, the junction kept 3 bases outside the gene matches. The CDR3 covers 12 residues. Germline V gene data show CDR1 as SQVTM and CDR2 as ANQGSEA. CDR3 loop: CSVTTGAYEQYF. In DNA, the CDR3 is TGCAGCGTGACGACAGGGGCCTACGAGCAGTACTTC.

This chain uses TRBV7-9 with TRBJ1-6, with D perhaps TRBD1 (5 bases). Germline CDR1 reads SEHNR; CDR2 reads FQNEAQ (reference sequence). CDR3 length: 14 amino acids. V dropped 11 bases and J dropped 6 bases, with 17 bases sitting between them. CDR3 residues: CALSRGNFNSPLHF. In nucleotides, the CDR3 is TGTGCCCTAAGCCGGGGGAATTTTAATTCACCCCTCCACTTT.

This clone was recorded only once. The chain is built from TRBV29-1 and TRBJ1-2; TRBD1 agrees at 7 bases. The CDR3 loop spans 13 amino acids. Germline V gene sequence: CDR1 SQVTM, CDR2 ANQGSEA. Trimming took 6 bases from V and 4 from J; bases not matched to a gene: 8. Here the CDR3 reads CSVPTGLSYGYTF. CDR3 sequence (DNA): TGCAGCGTCCCGACAGGGCTGAGCTATGGCTACACCTTC.

The V call is TRBV19, the J call TRBJ1-4; 12 bases match TRBD1. This CDR3 has 15 amino acids. Trimming took 4 bases from V and 8 from J; bases not matched to a gene: 5. The V gene's germline CDR1 is LNHDA and CDR2 SQIVND (reference sequence). CDR3 DNA sequence: TGTGCCAGTAGTACAGGGACAGGGGGCGTCGAAAAACTGTTTTTT. This codes for CASSTGTGGVEKLFF.

This sequence joins TRBV30 and TRBJ1-1; 9 nucleotides line up with TRBD1. The CDR3 length is 13 residues. The V and J ends lost 3 bases and 4 bases, in that order; junction bases with no gene match: 3. Germline CDR1 is GTSNPN and CDR2 is SVGIG (reference sequence). CDR3 region: CAWRGQGFTEAFF. Here the CDR3 DNA reads TGTGCCTGGAGAGGACAGGGGTTCACTGAAGCTTTCTTT.

This clone is a singleton in its sample. The rearrangement uses TRBV15 and TRBJ1-5; no reliable D call. CDR1 and CDR2 from the germline V gene are LNHNV and YYDKDF (reference sequence). The length of the CDR3 is 14 residues. The ends were cut back, 0 bases at V and 6 bases at J, with 9 bases in the middle. CDR3 amino acids: CATSRDVVGQPQHF. DNA of the CDR3: TGTGCCACCAGCAGAGACGTGGTAGGTCAGCCCCAGCATTTT.

The CDR3 here is CASSPGTSVETQYF. CDR3 coding DNA: TGTGCCAGCAGCCCCGGGACTAGCGTGGAGACCCAGTACTTC. This chain joins TRBV5-4 and TRBJ2-5, with TRBD2 matching 10 bases. The CDR3 consists of 14 residues. The germline V gene has CDR1 SGHNT and CDR2 YYREEE (reference sequence). V lost 4 bases to trimming and J lost 5 bases; unmatched junction nucleotides: 5. Together with reference TRBV5-4 and TRBJ2-5, the CDR3 gives the full variable domain: ETGVTQSPTHLIKTRGQQVTLRCSSQSGHNTVSWYQQALGQGPQFIFQYYREEENGRGNFPPRFSGLQFPNYSSELNVNALELDDSALYLCASSPGTSVETQYFGPGTRLLVL.

The chain couples TRBV29-1 to TRBJ2-5; tentative D call: TRBD2 (5 bases). The CDR3 contains 13 residues. Trimming pared 3 bases from V and 3 bases from J, leaving 11 bases between. Germline CDR1 SQVTM, CDR2 ANQGSEA. The CDR3 protein is CSVERAPKETQYF. The CDR3 region has the DNA TGCAGCGTTGAGAGGGCACCCAAAGAGACCCAGTACTTC.

This sequence joins TRBV4-1 and TRBJ2-3, with 10 bases identical to TRBD1. Germline trimming cut 5 bases from V and 3 bases from J; bases unmatched to any gene: 8. Per germline, CDR1 MGHRA and CDR2 YSYEKL. The CDR3 is made up of 16 amino acids. This CDR3 reads CASSFRQGARTDTQYF. The DNA for the CDR3 is TGCGCCAGCAGCTTCCGACAGGGGGCGAGGACAGATACGCAGTATTTT.

The rearrangement uses TRBV29-1 and TRBJ2-3; D is unresolved. V dropped 3 bases and J dropped 0 bases, with 13 bases sitting between them. The CDR3 consists of 15 residues. From germline, CDR1 is SQVTM and CDR2 ANQGSEA. CDR3 nucleotides: TGCAGCGTTGAGAAACGTACGATGAGCACAGATACGCAGTATTTT. Translated: CSVEKRTMSTDTQYF.

The rearrangement uses TRBV5-1 and TRBJ2-7; no reliable D call. This CDR3 has 13 residues. CDR1 and CDR2 from the germline V gene are SGHRS and YFSETQ. The V and J ends lost 4 bases and 1 base respectively, with 9 bases between them. The CDR3 sequence: CASSPSSSYEQYF. DNA for the CDR3: TGCGCCAGCAGCCCGAGCAGTTCCTACGAGCAGTACTTC.

The rearrangement joins TRBV7-8 to TRBJ2-2; D is uncertain. With 5 bases removed from V and 3 bases from J, the gap between germline ends came to 16 bases. The CDR3 runs 16 residues. The germline V gene has CDR1 SGHVS and CDR2 FQNEAQ. The CDR3 protein is CASSTSLGGHTGELFF. CDR3 DNA: TGTGCCAGCAGCACCTCGCTAGGCGGTCACACCGGGGAGCTGTTTTTT.

This clone showed up just a few times. This chain joins TRBV5-6 and TRBJ1-2; 7 bases match TRBD1. After removal of 4 bases from V and 4 bases from J, the junction contained 13 bases not matched to a gene. The CDR3 extends over 16 amino acids. From germline, CDR1 is SGHDT and CDR2 YYEEEE. The chain's CDR3 is CASSRPTGRRSYGYTF. The CDR3 nucleotides are TGTGCCAGCAGCAGGCCGACAGGGCGGCGGAGCTATGGCTACACCTTC. Combining the CDR3 with reference TRBV5-6 and TRBJ1-2 gives the whole variable domain DAGVTQSPTHLIKTRGQQVTLRCSPKSGHDTVSWYQQALGQGPQFIFQYYEEEERQRGNFPDRFSGHQFPNYSSELNVNALLLGDSALYLCASSRPTGRRSYGYTFGSGTRLTVV.

The V and J genes are TRBV7-8 and TRBJ2-3; tentatively, D is TRBD1 or TRBD2 (6 bases each). Looked up from germline, CDR1 is SGHVS and CDR2 is FQNEAQ. The CDR3 runs to 15 residues. The V end was cut by 5 bases, the J end by 2 bases, with 14 bases between. The CDR3 bases are TGTGCCAGCAGCCCAGAGGGGGGATACACAGATACGCAGTATTTT. Protein sequence: CASSPEGGYTDTQYF.

The chain couples TRBV4-3 to TRBJ1-2; 8 bases line up with TRBD1. Trimming removed 1 base from V and 4 bases from J; junction bases left unmatched: 5. This CDR3 contains 15 residues. Germline V CDR1 and CDR2: LGHNA, YSLEER. CDR3 region: CASSQGQGALYGYTF. The CDR3 coding sequence is TGCGCCAGCAGCCAAGGTCAGGGGGCACTCTATGGCTACACCTTC.

The V and J genes are TRBV29-1 and TRBJ1-2, with D possibly TRBD1 on 5 matching bases. The CDR3 is 12 amino acids. Trimming removed 7 bases from V and 4 bases from J, with 13 bases in between. Germline CDR1 SQVTM, CDR2 ANQGSEA. This chain's CDR3 is CSARQRGYGYTF. CDR3 DNA sequence: TGCAGCGCCAGACAGAGGGGCTATGGCTACACCTTC.

V and J are TRBV30 and TRBJ2-2, with no clear D. Trimming removed 0 bases at V and 1 base at J, with 9 bases between. The V gene's germline CDR1 is GTSNPN and CDR2 SVGIG (reference sequence). CDR3 size: 15 residues. Here the CDR3 reads CAWSVRVKNTGELFF. The CDR3 coding sequence is TGTGCCTGGAGTGTAAGGGTTAAGAACACCGGGGAGCTGTTTTTT.

The chain uses TRBV7-9 and TRBJ2-7; 9 nucleotides align to TRBD1. Germline CDR1 is SEHNR and CDR2 is FQNEAQ (reference sequence). CDR3 size: 15 residues. V lost 5 bases and J lost 6; bases outside the gene matches: 11. For the CDR3, the DNA is TGTGCCAGCAGCCAACAGGGGGCGGATTATCGCGAGCAGTACTTC. The encoded protein is CASSQQGADYREQYF. Drawing the rest from reference TRBV7-9 and TRBJ2-7, the complete variable domain is DTGVSQNPRHKITKRGQNVTFRCDPISEHNRLYWYRQTLGQGPEFLTYFQNEAQLEKSRLLSDRFSAERPKGSFSTLEIQRTEQGDSAMYLCASSQQGADYREQYFGPGTRLTVT.